This paragraph reports one TCR beta chain. Its antigen is as yet unknown. Additional DNA sequences in this sample encode the identical CDR3. This record comes from a study of shared clonotypes between healthy human individuals. The germline CDR1 and CDR2 sequences are SGHDN and FVKESK. The V end was cut by 0 bases, the J end by 4 bases, with 4 bases between. The CDR3 consists of 13 residues. CD45RA-negative memory and CD45RA+ naive subsets were split from the CD4+ cells. Using immunoSEQ multiplex PCR, the repertoire was profiled, and TCRdb retains in-frame clones only, with some absent. The sample has over a million clones, 95% to 99% seen once. Study results and caveats: Rarefaction showed sorted-subset sequencing was incomplete despite large depth. Richness estimates generally favored naive over memory subsets. Exclusively blood specimens were collected; tissue repertoires likely differ.

This sequence was found in a man aged 30 to 45 in good health. Sequenced input: naive CD4+ T cells sorted from blood. The subset: CD45RA+ positively selected. The gene calls are TRBV14 and TRBJ1-3; D remains ambiguous. For the CDR3, the DNA is TGTGCCAGCAGCCAAGATTCCGGAAACACCATATATTTT. It specifies CASSQDSGNTIYF.